The sequence of this TCR beta chain was determined in a study of CD8 T cells in ankylosing spondylitis. Worth noting for this clonotype: Its antigen is unknown.

Quantitative barcoded 5'-RACE was used to prepare TCR beta libraries. MiXCR was run by TCRdb on the 5' RACE reads, yielding one entry per CDR3 protein. This sample has about 31,000 distinct CDR3 sequences, with 6.5% to 9% found just once. General study points: Significant enrichment of disease-linked clones was reported in matched ankylosing spondylitis synovial fluid. Ankylosing spondylitis blood seemed to carry a telltale TCR beta motif made of roughly 8 highly homologous variants.

Material for sequencing was blood, either unsorted or a sorted T cell fraction (not recorded which). The receptor was derived from a male donor with ankylosing spondylitis or in good health (not recorded which).

CDR3: CASSMTTGAGYTF. The CDR3 bases are TGTGCCAGTAGTATGACGACAGGGGCCGGCTACACCTTC. The chain carries TRBV19 and TRBJ1-2; 8 nucleotides agree with TRBD1. Germline CDR1 is LNHDA and CDR2 is SQIVND (reference sequence). V shed 3 bases, J shed 8 bases, and the junction held 5 bases outside the gene matches. The CDR3 is 13 amino acids.